These T cell receptor beta chains were read from a single sample in a study of post-analysis software for immune sequencing data. TCRdb fed the PCR reads into MiXCR, producing one record per CDR3 protein. The sample contains about half a million distinct CDR3 sequences, approximately 46% of which appear only once. The material sequenced was blood. These receptors all come from a girl aged 5-17 years with multiple sclerosis. CDR3s include the opening cysteine and the closing phenylalanine or tryptophan. Fields, in order: CDR3 protein, CDR3 DNA, V gene, clone size, D gene, J gene. The D gene is left open where the match is weak. Some rows have no size entry. The others give once, few or many, or a class for an expanded clone.

CDR3aa: CASSLLGGAGRYSNQPQHF; CDR3nt: TGTGCCAGCAGCTTACTCGGCGGGGCAGGGAGGTATAGCAATCAGCCCCAGCATTTT; v_gene: TRBV7-2; abundance: few; d_gene: NA; j_gene: TRBJ1-5
CDR3aa: CSASGREGPYNEQFF; CDR3nt: TGCAGTGCTAGTGGGCGGGAGGGCCCCTACAATGAGCAGTTCTTC; v_gene: TRBV20-1; abundance: few; d_gene: TRBD2; j_gene: TRBJ2-1
CDR3aa: CASSPRGQGNSPLHF; CDR3nt: TGTGCCAGCAGTCCCCGTGGACAGGGAAATTCACCCCTCCACTTT; v_gene: TRBV12-3/TRBV12-4; abundance: NA; d_gene: TRBD1; j_gene: TRBJ1-6
CDR3aa: CASSPTTGGQPQHF; CDR3nt: TGTGCCAGCAGCCCCACCACCGGAGGTCAGCCCCAGCATTTT; v_gene: TRBV12-3/TRBV12-4; abundance: NA; d_gene: NA; j_gene: TRBJ1-5
CDR3aa: CASSLSVRGEQYF; CDR3nt: TGTGCCAGCAGTTTATCCGTGAGAGGAGAGCAGTACTTC; v_gene: TRBV27; abundance: few; d_gene: NA; j_gene: TRBJ2-7
CDR3aa: CATSGTGYEQFF; CDR3nt: TGTGCCACCAGTGGTACTGGCTATGAGCAGTTCTTC; v_gene: TRBV24-1; abundance: few; d_gene: NA; j_gene: TRBJ2-1
CDR3aa: CATSRPSGSNVEQFF; CDR3nt: TGTGCCACCAGTCGGCCTAGCGGGAGTAACGTTGAGCAGTTCTTC; v_gene: TRBV24-1; abundance: few; d_gene: TRBD2; j_gene: TRBJ2-1
CDR3aa: CASSLSRGRGYEQYF; CDR3nt: TGCGCCAGCAGCTTGAGCCGGGGAAGGGGCTACGAGCAGTACTTC; v_gene: TRBV5-1; abundance: few; d_gene: NA; j_gene: TRBJ2-7
CDR3aa: CASSLGVGGETQYF; CDR3nt: TGTGCCAGCAGTTTGGGGGTCGGTGGAGAGACCCAGTACTTC; v_gene: TRBV12-3/TRBV12-4; abundance: NA; d_gene: NA; j_gene: TRBJ2-5
CDR3aa: CASSLAYTSYNEQFF; CDR3nt: TGTGCCAGCAGCTTAGCGTACACCAGCTACAATGAGCAGTTCTTC; v_gene: TRBV11-2; abundance: few; d_gene: NA; j_gene: TRBJ2-1
CDR3aa: CASTMGEGIDEQYF; CDR3nt: TGTGCCAGCACCATGGGGGAGGGAATCGACGAGCAGTACTTC; v_gene: TRBV7-9; abundance: NA; d_gene: TRBD2; j_gene: TRBJ2-7